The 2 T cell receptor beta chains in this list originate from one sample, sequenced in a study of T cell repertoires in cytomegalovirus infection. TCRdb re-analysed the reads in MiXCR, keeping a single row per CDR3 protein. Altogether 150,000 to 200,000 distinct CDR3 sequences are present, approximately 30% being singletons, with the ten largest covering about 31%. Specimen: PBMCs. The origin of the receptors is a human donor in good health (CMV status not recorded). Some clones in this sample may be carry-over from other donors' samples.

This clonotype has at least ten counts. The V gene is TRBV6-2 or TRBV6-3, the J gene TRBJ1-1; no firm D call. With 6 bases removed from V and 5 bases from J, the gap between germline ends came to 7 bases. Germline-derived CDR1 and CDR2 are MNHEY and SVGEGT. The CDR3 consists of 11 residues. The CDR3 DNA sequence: TGTGCCAGCAGCGTTCGAACTGAAGCTTTCTTT. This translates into CASSVRTEAFF.

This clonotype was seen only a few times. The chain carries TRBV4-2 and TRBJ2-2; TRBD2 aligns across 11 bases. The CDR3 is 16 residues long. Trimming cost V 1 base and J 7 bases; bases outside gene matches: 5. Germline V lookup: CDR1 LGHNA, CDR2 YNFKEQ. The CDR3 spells CASSQASGGPGGELFF. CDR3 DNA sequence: TGTGCCAGCAGCCAAGCTAGCGGGGGGCCTGGCGGGGAGCTGTTTTTT.